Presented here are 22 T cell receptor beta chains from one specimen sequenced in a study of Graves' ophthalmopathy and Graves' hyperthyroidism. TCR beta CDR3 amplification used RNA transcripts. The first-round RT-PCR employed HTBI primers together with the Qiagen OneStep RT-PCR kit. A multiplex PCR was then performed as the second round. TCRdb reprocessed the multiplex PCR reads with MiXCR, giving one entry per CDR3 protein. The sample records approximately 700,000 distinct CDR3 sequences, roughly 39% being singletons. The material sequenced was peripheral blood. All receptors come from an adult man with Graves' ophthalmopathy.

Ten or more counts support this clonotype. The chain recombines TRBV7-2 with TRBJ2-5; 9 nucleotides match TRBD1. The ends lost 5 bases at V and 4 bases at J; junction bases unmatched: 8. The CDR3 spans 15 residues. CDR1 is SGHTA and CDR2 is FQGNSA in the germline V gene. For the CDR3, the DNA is TGTGCCAGCAGCCCCCGGGACAGGGCCCCAGAGACCCAGTACTTC. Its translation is CASSPRDRAPETQYF.

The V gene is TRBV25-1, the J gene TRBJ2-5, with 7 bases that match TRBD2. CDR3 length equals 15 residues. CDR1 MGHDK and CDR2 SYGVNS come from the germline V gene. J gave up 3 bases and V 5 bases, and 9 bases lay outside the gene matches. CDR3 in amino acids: CASSWSLGGEETQYF. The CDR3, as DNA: TGTGCCAGCAGTTGGAGCCTGGGGGGGGAAGAGACCCAGTACTTC. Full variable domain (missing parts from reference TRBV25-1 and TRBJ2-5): EADIYQTPRYLVIGTGKKITLECSQTMGHDKMYWYQQDPGMELHLIHYSYGVNSTEKGDLSSESTVSRIRTEHFPLTLESARPSHTSQYLCASSWSLGGEETQYFGPGTRLLVL.

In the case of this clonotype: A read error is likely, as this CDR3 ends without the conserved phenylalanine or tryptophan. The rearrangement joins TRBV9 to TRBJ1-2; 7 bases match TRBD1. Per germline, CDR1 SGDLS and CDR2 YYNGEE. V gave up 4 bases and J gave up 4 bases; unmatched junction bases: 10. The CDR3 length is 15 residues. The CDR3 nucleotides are TGTGCCAGCAGCATAAGACAGGGTGGATCCTATGGCTACACCATC. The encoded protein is CASSIRQGGSYGYTI.

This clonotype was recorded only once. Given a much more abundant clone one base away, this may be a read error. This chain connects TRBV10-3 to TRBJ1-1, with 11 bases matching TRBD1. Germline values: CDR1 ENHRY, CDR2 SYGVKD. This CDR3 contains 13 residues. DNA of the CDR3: TGTGCCAGCAGCCGCTGGGGACAGGGGGAAAAAGTTTTT. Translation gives CASSRWGQGEKVF.

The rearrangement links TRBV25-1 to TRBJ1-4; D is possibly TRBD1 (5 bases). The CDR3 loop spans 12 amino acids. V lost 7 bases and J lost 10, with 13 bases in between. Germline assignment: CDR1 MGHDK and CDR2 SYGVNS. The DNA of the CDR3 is TGTGCCAGCAATGGCATGGGGGGAAAACTGTTTTTT. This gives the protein CASNGMGGKLFF.

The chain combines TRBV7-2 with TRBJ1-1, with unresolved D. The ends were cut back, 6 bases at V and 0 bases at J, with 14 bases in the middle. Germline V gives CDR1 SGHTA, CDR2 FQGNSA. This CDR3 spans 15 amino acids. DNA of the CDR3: TGTGCCAGCAGTGCTAGTGCGTCCATGAACACTGAAGCTTTCTTT. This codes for CASSASASMNTEAFF.

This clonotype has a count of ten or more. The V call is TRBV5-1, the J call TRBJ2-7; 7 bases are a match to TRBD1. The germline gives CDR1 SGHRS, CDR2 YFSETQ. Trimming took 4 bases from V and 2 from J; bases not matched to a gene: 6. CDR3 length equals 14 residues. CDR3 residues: CASSRTGPPYEQYF. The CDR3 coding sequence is TGCGCCAGCAGCCGGACAGGACCCCCCTACGAGCAGTACTTC.

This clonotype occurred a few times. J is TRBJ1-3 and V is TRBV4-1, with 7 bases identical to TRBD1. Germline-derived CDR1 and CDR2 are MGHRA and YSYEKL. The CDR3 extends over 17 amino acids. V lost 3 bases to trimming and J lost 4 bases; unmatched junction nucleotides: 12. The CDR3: CASSQHRGATFGNTIYF. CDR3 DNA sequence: TGCGCCAGCAGCCAGCACAGGGGCGCAACCTTCGGAAACACCATATATTTT.

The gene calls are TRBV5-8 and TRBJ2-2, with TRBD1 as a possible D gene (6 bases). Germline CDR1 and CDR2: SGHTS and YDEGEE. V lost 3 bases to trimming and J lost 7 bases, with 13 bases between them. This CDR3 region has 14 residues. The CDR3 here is CASSSPTGYGELFF. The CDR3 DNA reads TGTGCCAGCAGCTCACCAACAGGGTACGGGGAGCTGTTTTTT.

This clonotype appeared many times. The CDR3 coding sequence is TGTGCCAGCAGGGGGACAGGGGGGAACACTGAAGCTTTCTTT. As protein: CASRGTGGNTEAFF. The V and J genes are TRBV7-9 and TRBJ1-1, with TRBD1 matching 11 bases. The V segment lost 6 bases and the J segment 1 base; nucleotides outside the gene matches: 1. The CDR3 length is 14 residues. Germline V lookup: CDR1 SEHNR, CDR2 FQNEAQ (reference sequence).

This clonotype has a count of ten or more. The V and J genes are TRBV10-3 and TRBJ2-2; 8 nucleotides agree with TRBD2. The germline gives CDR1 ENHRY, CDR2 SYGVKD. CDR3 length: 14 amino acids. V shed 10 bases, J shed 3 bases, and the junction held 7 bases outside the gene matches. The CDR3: CASSGGADTGELFF. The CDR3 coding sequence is TGTGCCAGCAGCGGGGGCGCGGACACCGGGGAGCTGTTTTTT.

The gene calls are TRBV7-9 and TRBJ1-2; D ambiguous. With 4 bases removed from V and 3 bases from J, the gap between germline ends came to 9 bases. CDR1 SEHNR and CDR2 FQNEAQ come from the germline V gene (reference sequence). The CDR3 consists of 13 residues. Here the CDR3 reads CASSSADDYGYTF. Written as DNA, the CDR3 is TGTGCCAGCAGCTCGGCAGACGACTATGGCTACACCTTC.

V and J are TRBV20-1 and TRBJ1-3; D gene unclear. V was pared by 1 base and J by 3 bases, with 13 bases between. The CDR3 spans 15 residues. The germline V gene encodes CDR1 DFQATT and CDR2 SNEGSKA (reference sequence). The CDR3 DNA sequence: TGCAGTGCTAGAGTTTCGAACGCTAATGGAAACACCATATATTTT. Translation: CSARVSNANGNTIYF.

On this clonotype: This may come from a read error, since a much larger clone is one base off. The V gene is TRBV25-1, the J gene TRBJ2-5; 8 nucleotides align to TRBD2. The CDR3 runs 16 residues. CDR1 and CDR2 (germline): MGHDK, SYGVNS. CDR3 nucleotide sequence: TGTGCCAGCAGTGACCCGGGAGGGCCAGAGGGGGAGACCCAGTGCTTC. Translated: CASSDPGGPEGETQCF.

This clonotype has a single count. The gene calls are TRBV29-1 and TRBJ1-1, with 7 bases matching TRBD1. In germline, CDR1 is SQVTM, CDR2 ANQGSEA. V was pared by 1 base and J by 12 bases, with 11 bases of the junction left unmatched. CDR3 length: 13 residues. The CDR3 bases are TGCAGCGTTGAAGGGAGGGGCAGGGGGATCTCTTTCTTT. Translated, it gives CSVEGRGRGISFF.

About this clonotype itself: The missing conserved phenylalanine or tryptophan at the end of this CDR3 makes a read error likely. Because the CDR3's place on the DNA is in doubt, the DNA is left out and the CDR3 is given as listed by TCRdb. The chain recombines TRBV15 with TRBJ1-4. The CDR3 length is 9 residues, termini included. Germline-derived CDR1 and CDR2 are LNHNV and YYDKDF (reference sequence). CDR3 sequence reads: CATSRDQAG.

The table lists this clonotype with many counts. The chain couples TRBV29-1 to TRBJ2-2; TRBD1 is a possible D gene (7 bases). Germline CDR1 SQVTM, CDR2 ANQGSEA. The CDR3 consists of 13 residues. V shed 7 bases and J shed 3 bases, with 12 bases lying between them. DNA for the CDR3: TGCAGCGGACAGGGCGGGGACACCGGGGAGCTGTTTTTT. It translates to CSGQGGDTGELFF.

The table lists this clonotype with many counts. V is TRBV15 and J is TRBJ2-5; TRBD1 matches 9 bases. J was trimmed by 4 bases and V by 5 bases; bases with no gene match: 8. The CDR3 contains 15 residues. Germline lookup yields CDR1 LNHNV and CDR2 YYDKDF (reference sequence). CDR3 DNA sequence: TGTGCCACCAGCGTTAACAGGGGGCGGATAGAGACCCAGTACTTC. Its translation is CATSVNRGRIETQYF.

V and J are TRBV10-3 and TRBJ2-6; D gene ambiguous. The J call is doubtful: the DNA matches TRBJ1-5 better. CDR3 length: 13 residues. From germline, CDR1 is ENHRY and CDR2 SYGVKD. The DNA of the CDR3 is TGTGCCATCAGTGAGCTGACACGGCAGCCCCAGCATTTT. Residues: CAISELTRQPQHF.

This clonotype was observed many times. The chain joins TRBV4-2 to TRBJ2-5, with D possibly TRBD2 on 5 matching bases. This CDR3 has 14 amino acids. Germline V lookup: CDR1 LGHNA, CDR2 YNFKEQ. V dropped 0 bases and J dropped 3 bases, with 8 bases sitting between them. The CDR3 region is CASSQEVREETQYF. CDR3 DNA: TGTGCCAGCAGCCAAGAAGTGCGGGAAGAGACCCAGTACTTC.

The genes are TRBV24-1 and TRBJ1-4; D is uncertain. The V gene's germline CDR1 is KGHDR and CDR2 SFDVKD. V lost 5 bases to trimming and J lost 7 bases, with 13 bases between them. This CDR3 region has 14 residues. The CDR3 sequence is CATSGETGSEKLFF. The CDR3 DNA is TGTGCCACCAGTGGCGAAACGGGGTCTGAAAAACTGTTTTTT.

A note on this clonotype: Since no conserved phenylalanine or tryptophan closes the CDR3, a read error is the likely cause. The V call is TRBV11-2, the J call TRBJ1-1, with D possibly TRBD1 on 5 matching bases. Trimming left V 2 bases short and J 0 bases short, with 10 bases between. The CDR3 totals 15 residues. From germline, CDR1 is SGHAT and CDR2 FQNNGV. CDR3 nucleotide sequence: TGTGCCAGCAGCTTACGGGACGTCATGAACACTGAAGCTTTCCTC. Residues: CASSLRDVMNTEAFL.